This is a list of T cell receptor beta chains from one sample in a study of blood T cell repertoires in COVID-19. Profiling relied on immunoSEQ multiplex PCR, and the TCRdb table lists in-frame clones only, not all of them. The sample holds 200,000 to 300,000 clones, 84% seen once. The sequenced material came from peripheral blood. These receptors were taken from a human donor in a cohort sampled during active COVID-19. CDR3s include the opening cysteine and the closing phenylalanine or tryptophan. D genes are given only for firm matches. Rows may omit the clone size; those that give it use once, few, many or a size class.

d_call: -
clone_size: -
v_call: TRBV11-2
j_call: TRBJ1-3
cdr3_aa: CASSLDSFSGNTIYF
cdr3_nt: TGTGCCAGCAGCTTGGACAGTTTCTCTGGAAACACCATATATTTT

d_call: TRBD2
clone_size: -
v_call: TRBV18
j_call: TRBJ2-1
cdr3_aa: CASSRSGSMNEQFF
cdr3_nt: TGTGCCAGCTCAAGGAGCGGGAGCATGAATGAGCAGTTCTTC

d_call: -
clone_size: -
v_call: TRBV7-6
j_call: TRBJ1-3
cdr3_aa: CASSLAPLIGNTIYF
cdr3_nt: TGTGCCAGCAGCTTAGCTCCGCTAATTGGAAACACCATATATTTT

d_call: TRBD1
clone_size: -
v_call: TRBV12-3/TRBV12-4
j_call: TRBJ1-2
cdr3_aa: CASSFDRGYGYTF
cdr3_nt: TGTGCCAGCAGTTTTGACAGGGGCTATGGCTACACCTTC

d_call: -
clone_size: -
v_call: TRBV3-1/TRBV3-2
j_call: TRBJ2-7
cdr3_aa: CASSLSSEQYF
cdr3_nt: TGTGCCAGCAGCCTCTCTAGCGAGCAGTACTTC

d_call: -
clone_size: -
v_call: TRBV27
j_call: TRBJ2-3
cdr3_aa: CASSSPTASKGGDTQYF
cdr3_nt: TGTGCCAGCAGTTCCCCGACCGCATCTAAAGGGGGAGATACGCAGTATTTT

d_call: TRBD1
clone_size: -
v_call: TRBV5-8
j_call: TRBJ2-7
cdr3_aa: CASSRKTGYRAYEQYF
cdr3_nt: TGTGCCAGCAGCCGCAAGACAGGGTATAGGGCCTACGAGCAGTACTTC

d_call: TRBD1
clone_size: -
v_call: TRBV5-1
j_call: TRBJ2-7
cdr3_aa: CASSAGTAEDEQYF
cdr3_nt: TGCGCCAGCAGCGCCGGGACAGCTGAAGACGAGCAGTACTTC

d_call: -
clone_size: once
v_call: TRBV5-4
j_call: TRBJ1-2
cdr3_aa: CASSWRPLSAGGYTF
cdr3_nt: TGTGCCAGCAGCTGGAGGCCACTTTCTGCGGGTGGCTACACCTTC

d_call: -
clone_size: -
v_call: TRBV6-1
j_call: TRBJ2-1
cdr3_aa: CASSAEDPGTPNYNEQFF
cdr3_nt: TGTGCCAGCAGTGCGGAGGATCCGGGGACACCTAACTACAATGAGCAGTTCTTC

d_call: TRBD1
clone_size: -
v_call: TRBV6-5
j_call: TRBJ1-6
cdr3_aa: CASSPGTGRNSPLHF
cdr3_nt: TGTGCCAGCAGTCCCGGGACAGGGCGGAATTCACCCCTCCACTTT

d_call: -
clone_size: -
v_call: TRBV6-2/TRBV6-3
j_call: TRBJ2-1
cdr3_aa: CASSAPLKQFF
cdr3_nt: TGTGCCAGCAGTGCCCCCCTAAAGCAGTTCTTC

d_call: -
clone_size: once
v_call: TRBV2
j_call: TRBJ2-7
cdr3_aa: CASSAGLTSSYEQYF
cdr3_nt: TGTGCCAGCAGCGCGGGACTTACGAGCTCCTACGAGCAGTACTTC

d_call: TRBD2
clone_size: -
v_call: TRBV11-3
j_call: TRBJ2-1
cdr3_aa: CASSLGWTSGGVDYNEQFF
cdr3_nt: TGTGCCAGCAGCTTAGGCTGGACTAGCGGGGGGGTGGACTACAATGAGCAGTTCTTC

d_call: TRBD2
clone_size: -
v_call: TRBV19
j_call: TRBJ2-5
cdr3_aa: CASSVLPRLAGQETQYF
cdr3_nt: TGTGCCAGTAGTGTTCTCCCCCGACTAGCGGGGCAAGAGACCCAGTACTTC

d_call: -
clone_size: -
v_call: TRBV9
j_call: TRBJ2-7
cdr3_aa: CASPPFGRGLYEQYF
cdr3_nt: TGTGCCAGCCCACCTTTTGGGCGGGGTCTCTACGAGCAGTACTTC

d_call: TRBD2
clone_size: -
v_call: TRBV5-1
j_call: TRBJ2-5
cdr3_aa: CASSLGVAGGPGTQYF
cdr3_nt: TGCGCCAGCAGCTTGGGAGTAGCGGGAGGGCCGGGGACCCAGTACTTC

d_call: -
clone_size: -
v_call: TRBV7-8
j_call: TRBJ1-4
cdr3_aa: CASSEGIGNGRGEKLFF
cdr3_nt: TGTGCCAGCAGCGAAGGTATCGGGAACGGACGCGGTGAAAAACTGTTTTTT

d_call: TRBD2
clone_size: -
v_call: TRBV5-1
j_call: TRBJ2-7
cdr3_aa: CASSASSSGAYEQYF
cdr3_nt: TGCGCCAGCAGCGCATCCTCTAGCGGAGCCTACGAGCAGTACTTC

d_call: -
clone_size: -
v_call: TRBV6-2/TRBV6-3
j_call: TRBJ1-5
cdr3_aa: CASSYLGRSNQPQHF
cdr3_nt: TGTGCCAGCAGTTACCTGGGGAGAAGCAATCAGCCCCAGCATTTT

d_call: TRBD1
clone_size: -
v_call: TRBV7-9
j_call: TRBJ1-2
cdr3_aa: CASSSKKTGPDNYGYTF
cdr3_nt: TGTGCCAGCAGCTCGAAAAAGACAGGGCCGGATAACTATGGCTACACCTTC

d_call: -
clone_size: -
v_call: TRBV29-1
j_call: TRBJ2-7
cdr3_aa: CSVESQGGEQYF
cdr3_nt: TGCAGCGTTGAAAGCCAGGGCGGCGAGCAGTACTTC

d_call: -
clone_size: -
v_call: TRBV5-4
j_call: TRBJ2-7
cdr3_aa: CASSLGRSSYEQYF
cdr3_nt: TGTGCCAGCAGCTTGGGCCGGAGCTCCTACGAGCAGTACTTC

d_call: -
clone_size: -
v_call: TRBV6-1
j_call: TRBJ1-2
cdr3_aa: CASSEAQGSYTF
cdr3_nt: TGTGCCAGCAGTGAAGCCCAGGGAAGCTACACCTTC

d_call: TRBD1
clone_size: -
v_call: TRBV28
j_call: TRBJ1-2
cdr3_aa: CASSPGGFGYTF
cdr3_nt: TGTGCCAGCAGTCCAGGGGGCTTTGGCTACACCTTC

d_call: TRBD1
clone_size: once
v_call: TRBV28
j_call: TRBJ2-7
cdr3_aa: CASSLGGPYEQYF
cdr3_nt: TGTGCCAGCTCCCTAGGGGGCCCCTACGAGCAGTACTTC

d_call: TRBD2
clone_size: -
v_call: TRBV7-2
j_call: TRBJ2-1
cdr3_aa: CASSIGRAQNEQFF
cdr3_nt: TGTGCCAGCAGCATCGGGAGGGCCCAAAATGAGCAGTTCTTC

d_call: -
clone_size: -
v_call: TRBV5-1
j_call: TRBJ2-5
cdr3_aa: CASSLHPPQETQYF
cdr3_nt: TGCGCCAGTTCACTTCATCCTCCCCAAGAGACCCAGTACTTC

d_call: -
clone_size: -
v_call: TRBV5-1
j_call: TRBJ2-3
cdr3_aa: CATRQGQLTDTQYF
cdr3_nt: TGCGCCACCCGGCAGGGTCAACTCACAGATACGCAGTATTTT

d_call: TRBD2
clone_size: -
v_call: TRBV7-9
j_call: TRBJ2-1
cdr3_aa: CASSLALGGGSSSYNEQFF
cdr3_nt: TGTGCCAGCAGCTTAGCTCTAGGCGGGGGGTCTTCGTCCTACAATGAGCAGTTCTTC

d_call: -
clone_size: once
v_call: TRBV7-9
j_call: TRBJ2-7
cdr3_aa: CASSNAGVNYEQYF
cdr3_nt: TGTGCCAGCAGCAATGCAGGGGTCAACTACGAGCAGTACTTC

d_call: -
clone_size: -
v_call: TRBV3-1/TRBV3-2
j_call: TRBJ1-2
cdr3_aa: CASSQDGLISGNGYTF
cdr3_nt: TGTGCCAGCAGCCAAGATGGCTTGATATCGGGGAATGGCTACACCTTC

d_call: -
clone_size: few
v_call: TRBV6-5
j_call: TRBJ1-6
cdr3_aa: CASSPSLNNSPLHF
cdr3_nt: TGTGCCAGCAGCCCCAGTCTGAATAATTCACCCCTCCACTTT

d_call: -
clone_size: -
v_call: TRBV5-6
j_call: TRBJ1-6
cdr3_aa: CASSLGQIYNSPLHF
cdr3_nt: TGTGCCAGCAGCTTGGGGCAGATCTATAATTCACCCCTCCACTTT

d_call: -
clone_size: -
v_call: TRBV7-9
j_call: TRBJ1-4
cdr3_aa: CASSPGGLLDEKLFF
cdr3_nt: TGTGCCAGCAGCCCCGGCGGCCTCCTAGACGAAAAACTGTTTTTT